This is a list of T cell receptor beta chains from one sample in a study of monozygotic twins with inflammatory bowel disease. TCRdb processed the 5' RACE reads again and assigns one entry to each CDR3 protein, with no DNA. The sample totals 300,000 to 400,000 distinct CDR3 sequences. The sequencing sample was made of blood. All receptors derive from a human donor with ulcerative colitis or Crohn's disease, or a healthy co-twin of an affected twin (not recorded which). Each CDR3 is given with its conserved first and last residue. The order of the fields is V gene, CDR3 length, J gene, CDR3 protein.

v_call: TRBV3-1
cdr3_length: 15
j_call: TRBJ2-6
cdr3_aa: CASSQVEAGANVLTF

v_call: TRBV28
cdr3_length: 15
j_call: TRBJ2-1
cdr3_aa: CASSAGPGLRNEQFF

v_call: TRBV27
cdr3_length: 13
j_call: TRBJ2-1
cdr3_aa: CATSFSSSGRQFF

v_call: TRBV6-5
cdr3_length: 18
j_call: TRBJ1-6
cdr3_aa: CASSYEAATSSYNSPLHF

v_call: TRBV10-3
cdr3_length: 14
j_call: TRBJ2-5
cdr3_aa: CAIRRTGGEETQYF

v_call: TRBV28
cdr3_length: 12
j_call: TRBJ1-1
cdr3_aa: CASSSPRTEAFF

v_call: TRBV29-1
cdr3_length: 16
j_call: TRBJ2-6
cdr3_aa: CSVRFSGLSGANVLTF

v_call: TRBV12-3/TRBV12-4
cdr3_length: 16
j_call: TRBJ2-2
cdr3_aa: CASSLWLADNTGELFF

v_call: TRBV12-3/TRBV12-4
cdr3_length: 15
j_call: TRBJ2-7
cdr3_aa: CASSFPGGTWGEQYF

v_call: TRBV5-1
cdr3_length: 20
j_call: TRBJ2-7
cdr3_aa: CASSLARGASTGTRNSEQYF

v_call: TRBV4-1
cdr3_length: 16
j_call: TRBJ2-2
cdr3_aa: CASSQYSGENTGELFF

v_call: TRBV7-2
cdr3_length: 14
j_call: TRBJ2-1
cdr3_aa: CASSLFTLDNEQFF

v_call: TRBV20-1
cdr3_length: 12
j_call: TRBJ1-2
cdr3_aa: CSARAGSVGYTF

v_call: TRBV12-3/TRBV12-4
cdr3_length: 15
j_call: TRBJ2-5
cdr3_aa: CASSRQGLTQETQYF

v_call: TRBV28
cdr3_length: 16
j_call: TRBJ2-3
cdr3_aa: CASQSPGEGSTDTQYF

v_call: TRBV7-9
cdr3_length: 12
j_call: TRBJ1-2
cdr3_aa: CASSFNRGGYTF

v_call: TRBV4-1
cdr3_length: 17
j_call: TRBJ2-1
cdr3_aa: CASSQGPSGTATTEQFF

v_call: TRBV2
cdr3_length: 14
j_call: TRBJ2-3
cdr3_aa: CASSEVVPTDTQYF

v_call: TRBV20-1
cdr3_length: 14
j_call: TRBJ2-2
cdr3_aa: CSAETDVKTGELFF

v_call: TRBV5-4
cdr3_length: 18
j_call: TRBJ1-1
cdr3_aa: CASSLSTGTRAMNTEAFF

v_call: TRBV28
cdr3_length: 14
j_call: TRBJ2-1
cdr3_aa: CASSPGTRYNEQFF

v_call: TRBV28
cdr3_length: 16
j_call: TRBJ2-1
cdr3_aa: CASSDLPGFLHNEQFF

v_call: TRBV4-2
cdr3_length: 18
j_call: TRBJ2-5
cdr3_aa: CASSQEAGTAGFFRTQYF

v_call: TRBV7-2
cdr3_length: 13
j_call: TRBJ2-3
cdr3_aa: CARGGPGTDTQYF

v_call: TRBV7-9
cdr3_length: 13
j_call: TRBJ2-1
cdr3_aa: CASTEPNWNEQFF

v_call: TRBV5-1
cdr3_length: 15
j_call: TRBJ2-2
cdr3_aa: CASSSGQGASGELFF

v_call: TRBV20-1
cdr3_length: 14
j_call: TRBJ2-7
cdr3_aa: CSARAAGGNYEQYF

v_call: TRBV19
cdr3_length: 16
j_call: TRBJ1-1
cdr3_aa: CASSDREGKGNTEAFF

v_call: TRBV5-1
cdr3_length: 16
j_call: TRBJ2-3
cdr3_aa: CASSLDPVTSTDTQYF

v_call: TRBV7-2
cdr3_length: 15
j_call: TRBJ2-7
cdr3_aa: CASSYSLQAAYEQYF

v_call: TRBV5-1
cdr3_length: 16
j_call: TRBJ2-5
cdr3_aa: CASSLAWGSEPETQYF

v_call: TRBV4-3
cdr3_length: 14
j_call: TRBJ1-5
cdr3_aa: CASSQDRSSQPQHF

v_call: TRBV19
cdr3_length: 14
j_call: TRBJ2-1
cdr3_aa: CASSKTGSYNEQFF